This is a list of T cell receptor beta chains from one sample in a study of human T cells and chemical hapten exposure. Each CDR3 protein gets one entry after TCRdb re-called the RACE reads with MiXCR. The table shows about 170,000 distinct CDR3 sequences, with around a quarter occurring only once. The sequences come from whole blood, collected in connection with sensitization to the hapten diphenylcyclopropenone (DPC). The receptors here all came from a woman between 18 and 30 years old with alopecia areata. Some clones in this sample may be carry-over from other donors' samples. The CDR3 runs from the conserved cysteine through the conserved F or W. D genes are given only for firm matches. Clone sizes are given selectively: once, few, many, or a class where the clone is expanded.

clone size	D gene	V gene	J gene	CDR3 DNA	CDR3 protein
NA	TRBD1	TRBV4-3	TRBJ2-2	TGCGCCAGCAGCCAAGAAACAGGGGTCACCGGGGAGCTGTTTTTT	CASSQETGVTGELFF
NA	NA	TRBV6-5	TRBJ1-1	TGTGCCAGCAGTGAGAGGTTGGAGGCTTTCTTT	CASSERLEAFF
NA	NA	TRBV7-8	TRBJ2-7	TGTGCCAGCAGCTTAGCTCAAACGCCCTCGAGGACCATATACGAGCAGTACTTC	CASSLAQTPSRTIYEQYF
once	NA	TRBV7-2	TRBJ2-2	TGTGCCAGCAGCACGTGGGGACGGGGATCCACCGGGGAGCTGTTTTTT	CASSTWGRGSTGELFF
NA	NA	TRBV7-9	TRBJ2-5	TGTGCCAGCAGCAGCCCCGGTCCGGAGACCCAGTACTTC	CASSSPGPETQYF
NA	NA	TRBV6-1	TRBJ2-7	TGTGCCAGCAGTGAATCTCAGCACTACGAGCAGTACTTC	CASSESQHYEQYF
NA	NA	TRBV4-2	TRBJ2-7	TGTGCCAGCAGCCAACAAAGGAATTCCTACGAGCAGTACTTC	CASSQQRNSYEQYF
NA	NA	TRBV7-9	TRBJ1-1	TGTGCCAGCAGCTTAGGGGAGATAGGTGAAGCTTTCTTT	CASSLGEIGEAFF
few	TRBD1	TRBV7-9	TRBJ2-7	TGTGCCAGCAGCTTAGGGGCCCTACAGGGGGAGTACTTC	CASSLGALQGEYF
few	TRBD1	TRBV6-1	TRBJ2-7	TGTGCCAGCAGTCAAAAGCCCGGGACAGGGTACCAGTACTTC	CASSQKPGTGYQYF
NA	NA	TRBV5-1	TRBJ1-2	TGCGCCAGCAGCTTGGAAGCAGGTGGCTACACCTTC	CASSLEAGGYTF
few	TRBD2	TRBV6-2/TRBV6-3	TRBJ2-2	TGTGCCAGCAGACCCAGCGGGGCCGGGAGGACCGGGGAGCTGTTTTTT	CASRPSGAGRTGELFF
NA	NA	TRBV14	TRBJ2-7	TGTGCCAGCAGCCCCACAGGGAGCGAGCAGTACTTC	CASSPTGSEQYF
few	NA	TRBV27	TRBJ1-1	TGTGCCAGCAGTCCGCGAGGAGGGGACACTGAAGCTTTCTTT	CASSPRGGDTEAFF
NA	NA	TRBV20-1	TRBJ1-2	TGCAGTGCTAGCCCACAGGGTTACTATGGCTACACCTTC	CSASPQGYYGYTF
NA	NA	TRBV20-1	TRBJ2-7	TGCAGTGCTAGAGGGCTACGCGGCTACGAGCAGCACTTC	CSARGLRGYEQHF
few	NA	TRBV9	TRBJ2-7	TGTGCCAGCAGCGGTCGACAGTCCTACGAGCAGTACTTC	CASSGRQSYEQYF
NA	NA	TRBV4-3	TRBJ2-2	TGCGCCAGCAGCCCATCCGGGACGCTAACCGGGGAGCTGTTTTTT	CASSPSGTLTGELFF
many	TRBD2	TRBV5-1	TRBJ2-7	TGCGCCAGCAGCTTGGGGGAGGGCGAGCAGTACTTC	CASSLGEGEQYF
few	TRBD2	TRBV9	TRBJ2-1	TGTGCCAGCAGCGTAGCTGGCGGCGGGGGTTGGAATGAGCAGTTCTTC	CASSVAGGGGWNEQFF
NA	NA	TRBV6-5	TRBJ2-3	TGTGCCAGCAGTTACGGGCAGCCCAGCACAGATACGCAGTATTTT	CASSYGQPSTDTQYF
NA	NA	TRBV5-6	TRBJ1-4	TGTGCCAGCAGCTGGACCCCGAACACCGATCTGAATGAAAAACTGTTTTTT	CASSWTPNTDLNEKLFF
few	TRBD1	TRBV29-1	TRBJ1-1	TGCAGCGTGCCCGGGACAGGGAGTCGGCGAGGGCTCCCTGAAGCTTTCTTT	CSVPGTGSRRGLPEAFF
few	NA	TRBV7-9	TRBJ2-2	TGTGCCAGCAGCTTGGGTACCGGAGGGGCCGGGGAGCTGTTTTTT	CASSLGTGGAGELFF
NA	TRBD2	TRBV7-9	TRBJ2-3	TGTGCCAGCAGTCTTCCAGTGGTAGCGGGGTACACAGATACGCAGTATTTT	CASSLPVVAGYTDTQYF
few	NA	TRBV12-3/TRBV12-4	TRBJ1-1	TGTGCCAGCAGCCCCGGACAGCCCCTTGAAGCTTTCTTT	CASSPGQPLEAFF
NA	TRBD1	TRBV5-1	TRBJ1-5	TGCGCCAGCAGCTTGCAGGGGGCGCTCAATCAGCCCCAGCATTTT	CASSLQGALNQPQHF
many	NA	TRBV29-1	TRBJ1-2	TGCAGCGTTGAAATGGGCTACACCTTC	CSVEMGYTF
once	NA	TRBV4-1	TRBJ2-1	TGCGCCAGCTCATTTGGCGGGCCCATCTCCTACAATGAGCAGTTCTTC	CASSFGGPISYNEQFF
few	NA	TRBV10-3	TRBJ2-7	TGTGCCATCAGTGAGGGATTCTACGAGCAGTACTTC	CAISEGFYEQYF
NA	NA	TRBV29-1	TRBJ2-3	TGCAGCGTTGACTTCACAGATACGCAGTATTTT	CSVDFTDTQYF
NA	NA	TRBV5-1	TRBJ2-3	TGCGCCAGCAGCCCCTTAAGTGACAGGACAGATACGCAGTATTTT	CASSPLSDRTDTQYF
few	NA	TRBV4-1	TRBJ2-7	TGCGCCAGCAGCCCGGAACAGACATCCTACGAGCAGTACTTC	CASSPEQTSYEQYF
few	TRBD1	TRBV4-1	TRBJ1-5	TGCGCCAGCAGCCAAGCCCCCGACAGGGGTATCCAGCCCCAGCATTTT	CASSQAPDRGIQPQHF